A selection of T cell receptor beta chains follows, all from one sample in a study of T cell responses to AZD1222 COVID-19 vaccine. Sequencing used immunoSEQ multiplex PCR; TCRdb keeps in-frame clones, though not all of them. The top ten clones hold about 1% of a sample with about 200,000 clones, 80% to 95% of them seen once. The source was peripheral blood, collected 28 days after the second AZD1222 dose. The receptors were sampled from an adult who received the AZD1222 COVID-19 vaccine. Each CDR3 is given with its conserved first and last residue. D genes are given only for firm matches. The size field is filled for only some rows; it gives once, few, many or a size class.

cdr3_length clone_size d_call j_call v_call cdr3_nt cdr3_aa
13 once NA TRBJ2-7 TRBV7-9 TGTGCCAGCAGCTTATGGGACGGCGCCGAGCAGTACTTC CASSLWDGAEQYF
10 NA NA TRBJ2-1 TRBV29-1 TGCAGCGTCTCGCGAGATGAGCAGTTCTTC CSVSRDEQFF
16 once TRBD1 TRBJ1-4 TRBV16 TGTGCCAGCAGCAGATTATACGGGACAGGGAATGAAAAACTGTTTTTT CASSRLYGTGNEKLFF
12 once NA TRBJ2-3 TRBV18 TGTGCCAGCTCACAGGTTACAGATACGCAGTATTTT CASSQVTDTQYF
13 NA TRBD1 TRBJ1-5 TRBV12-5 TGTGCTAGTGGGCAGGGGGCCAATCAGCCCCAGCATTTT CASGQGANQPQHF
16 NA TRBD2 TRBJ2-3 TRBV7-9 TGTGCCAGCAGGAGTCTTAGCGGGGGGACTACAGATACGCAGTATTTT CASRSLSGGTTDTQYF
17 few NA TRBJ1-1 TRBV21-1 TGTGCCAGCAGCCCCAAGGGCCGGACAGGGGTGAACACTGAAGCTTTCTTT CASSPKGRTGVNTEAFF
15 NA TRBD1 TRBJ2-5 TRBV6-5 TGTGCCAGCAGTTCGGGACAGGGGAGGGGAGAGACCCAGTACTTC CASSSGQGRGETQYF
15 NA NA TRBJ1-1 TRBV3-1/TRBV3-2 TGTGCCAGCAGCCATTTTGGGGGGCCGTACACTGAAGCTTTCTTT CASSHFGGPYTEAFF
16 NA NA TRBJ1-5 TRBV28 TGTGCCAGCAGTTTAGGGGGCCTGGGGCCCGATCAGCCCCAGCATTTT CASSLGGLGPDQPQHF
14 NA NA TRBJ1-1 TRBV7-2 TGTGCCAGCAGTCTGGTGGGGGTGAACACTGAAGCTTTCTTT CASSLVGVNTEAFF
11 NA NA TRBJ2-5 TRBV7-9 TGTGCCAGCGGGCGCCAAGAGACCCAGTACTTC CASGRQETQYF
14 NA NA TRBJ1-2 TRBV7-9 TGTGCCAGCAGCTTAGCAGGTCCCAACTATGGCTACACCTTC CASSLAGPNYGYTF
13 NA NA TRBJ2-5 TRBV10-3 TGTGCCAACAGCGGGACATCTCAAGAGACCCAGTACTTC CANSGTSQETQYF
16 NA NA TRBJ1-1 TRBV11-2 TGTGCCAGCAGCTTAGATCCGATTAGGGGACACACTGAAGCTTTCTTT CASSLDPIRGHTEAFF
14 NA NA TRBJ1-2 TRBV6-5 TGTGCCAGCAGCCCCAGGGTGGCGGTCTATGGCTACACCTTC CASSPRVAVYGYTF
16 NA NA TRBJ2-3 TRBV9 TGTGCCAGCAGCCCCCTTGGGGGGACTTCCACAGATACGCAGTATTTT CASSPLGGTSTDTQYF